This T cell receptor beta chain was sequenced for a study of technical replicates of blood from several donors. Sequenced by immunoSEQ multiplex PCR; TCRdb stores in-frame clones only, minus some. The table lists fewer than 110,000 clones, 96% of them singletons. This CDR3 is built from 15 residues. Germline V gene sequence: CDR1 SEHNR, CDR2 FQNEAQ (reference sequence). V gave up 5 bases and J gave up 1 base; unmatched junction bases: 8. This chain joins TRBV7-9 and TRBJ2-7; 7 nucleotides line up with TRBD2. The receptor was isolated from a human donor in good health. Material: T cells isolated from PBMCs. The chain's CDR3 is CASSATGTKSYEQYF. Written as DNA, the CDR3 is TGTGCCAGCAGCGCAACCGGGACTAAATCCTACGAGCAGTACTTC.